Listed below are T cell receptor beta chains from one sample, sequenced in a study of cytomegalovirus exposure and HLA in healthy donors. The method was immunoSEQ multiplex PCR; TCRdb's version includes in-frame clones alone and lacks a portion of them. In the table there are about 150,000 clones, 60% to 75% of which are singletons. The sequencing input was PBMCs. Receptor source: a man younger than 30 in good health and CMV-seronegative. CDR3s leave out the opening cysteine and the closing phenylalanine or tryptophan.

v_call: TRBV11-1; j_call: TRBJ1-3; cdr3_length: 15; cdr3_aa: ASSYRQGQGSGNTIY
v_call: TRBV15; j_call: TRBJ2-2; cdr3_length: 12; cdr3_aa: ATSRDPVTGELF
v_call: TRBV28; j_call: TRBJ1-2; cdr3_length: 12; cdr3_aa: ASSLFEGHYGYT
v_call: TRBV11-1; j_call: TRBJ1-3; cdr3_length: 12; cdr3_aa: ASSQRWSKNTIY
v_call: TRBV5-4; j_call: TRBJ1-2; cdr3_length: 12; cdr3_aa: ASSLGQNNYGYT
v_call: TRBV18; j_call: TRBJ1-2; cdr3_length: 11; cdr3_aa: ASSPTGGYGYT
v_call: TRBV25-1; j_call: TRBJ2-7; cdr3_length: 13; cdr3_aa: ASSVPGGFPYEQY
v_call: TRBV5-4; j_call: TRBJ1-1; cdr3_length: 12; cdr3_aa: ASSPTGGNTEAF
v_call: TRBV10-1; j_call: TRBJ1-5; cdr3_length: 11; cdr3_aa: ASSEAQGQPQH
v_call: TRBV6-1; j_call: TRBJ1-3; cdr3_length: 16; cdr3_aa: ASSEGGDRLFSGNTIY
v_call: TRBV9; j_call: TRBJ1-4; cdr3_length: 12; cdr3_aa: ASSVEGFSEKLF
v_call: TRBV6-1; j_call: TRBJ2-5; cdr3_length: 16; cdr3_aa: ASSEVSDRVIGQETQY
v_call: TRBV5-6; j_call: TRBJ2-7; cdr3_length: 12; cdr3_aa: ASSFGTGGYEQY
v_call: TRBV28; j_call: TRBJ1-5; cdr3_length: 13; cdr3_aa: ASSRDRGGNQPQH
v_call: TRBV29-1; j_call: TRBJ2-5; cdr3_length: 11; cdr3_aa: SVGAGGTGTQY
v_call: TRBV15; j_call: TRBJ2-1; cdr3_length: 14; cdr3_aa: ATSRVQGANYNEQF
v_call: TRBV20-1; j_call: TRBJ2-7; cdr3_length: 9; cdr3_aa: SARGNGEQY
v_call: TRBV4-3; j_call: TRBJ2-7; cdr3_length: 14; cdr3_aa: ASSQVLGTSSYEQY
v_call: TRBV5-1; j_call: TRBJ2-5; cdr3_length: 11; cdr3_aa: ASSLDRDETQY
v_call: TRBV27; j_call: TRBJ1-1; cdr3_length: 15; cdr3_aa: ASSSIGTGIMNTEAF
v_call: TRBV2; j_call: TRBJ2-3; cdr3_length: 15; cdr3_aa: ASMGGGGPSRTDTQY
v_call: TRBV18; j_call: TRBJ1-4; cdr3_length: 15; cdr3_aa: ASSPLPGGTGNEKLF
v_call: TRBV11-2; j_call: TRBJ1-2; cdr3_length: 13; cdr3_aa: ASSLVGGFSYGYT
v_call: TRBV29-1; j_call: TRBJ2-6; cdr3_length: 12; cdr3_aa: SVYRGSGANGLT
v_call: TRBV5-1; j_call: TRBJ1-1; cdr3_length: 13; cdr3_aa: ASSLGTGANTEAF
v_call: TRBV2; j_call: TRBJ1-6; cdr3_length: 14; cdr3_aa: ASSEDGSSRGSPLH
v_call: TRBV9; j_call: TRBJ1-1; cdr3_length: 13; cdr3_aa: ASSSLGQGHTEAF
v_call: TRBV7-9; j_call: TRBJ1-1; cdr3_length: 11; cdr3_aa: ASSFIPNTEAF
v_call: TRBV14; j_call: TRBJ2-3; cdr3_length: 15; cdr3_aa: ASSQLTSGTRTDTQY
v_call: TRBV6-5; j_call: TRBJ1-6; cdr3_length: 12; cdr3_aa: ASSRDRDRSPLH
v_call: TRBV4-1; j_call: .; cdr3_length: 14; cdr3_aa: ASSQGWGDSNYEQY
v_call: TRBV6-5; j_call: TRBJ1-1; cdr3_length: 13; cdr3_aa: ASSFVTDMNTEAF
v_call: TRBV30; j_call: TRBJ2-1; cdr3_length: 12; cdr3_aa: AWSIGTGGNEQF
v_call: TRBV30; j_call: TRBJ1-2; cdr3_length: 14; cdr3_aa: AWSLGLNGVRHGYT
v_call: TRBV18; j_call: TRBJ1-6; cdr3_length: 16; cdr3_aa: ASSPQGHSGGLTSPLH
v_call: TRBV5-5; j_call: TRBJ2-5; cdr3_length: 13; cdr3_aa: ASSWDMTALETQY
v_call: TRBV6-6; j_call: TRBJ1-4; cdr3_length: 9; cdr3_aa: ASKQNEKLF
v_call: TRBV5-4; j_call: TRBJ1-3; cdr3_length: 14; cdr3_aa: ASSLQGAISGNTIY
v_call: TRBV2; j_call: TRBJ1-2; cdr3_length: 12; cdr3_aa: ASSEGGGFNGYT
v_call: TRBV5-6; j_call: TRBJ2-3; cdr3_length: 12; cdr3_aa: ASSAGQGADTQY
v_call: TRBV5-1; j_call: TRBJ1-6; cdr3_length: 13; cdr3_aa: ASSLGQGSHSPLH
v_call: TRBV5-1; j_call: TRBJ1-1; cdr3_length: 13; cdr3_aa: ASSLSRAGEAEAF
v_call: TRBV5-1; j_call: TRBJ1-2; cdr3_length: 12; cdr3_aa: ASSYTTGDYGYT
v_call: TRBV29-1; j_call: TRBJ1-1; cdr3_length: 10; cdr3_aa: SVGHRGTEAF
v_call: TRBV18; j_call: TRBJ2-1; cdr3_length: 11; cdr3_aa: ASSLDLYNEQF
v_call: TRBV9; j_call: TRBJ1-2; cdr3_length: 12; cdr3_aa: ASSVDPGVGGYT
v_call: TRBV25-1; j_call: TRBJ2-5; cdr3_length: 14; cdr3_aa: ASSTSGGVAQETQY
v_call: TRBV6-4; j_call: TRBJ2-2; cdr3_length: 11; cdr3_aa: ASSEQGFGELF
v_call: TRBV6-5; j_call: TRBJ2-1; cdr3_length: 10; cdr3_aa: ASSYVGHEQF
v_call: TRBV7-8; j_call: TRBJ1-5; cdr3_length: 13; cdr3_aa: ASSLPGQANQPQH
v_call: TRBV6-5; j_call: TRBJ1-2; cdr3_length: 12; cdr3_aa: ASSYRGRTYGYT
v_call: TRBV25-1; j_call: TRBJ1-5; cdr3_length: 12; cdr3_aa: ASSGGYSNQPQH
v_call: TRBV9; j_call: TRBJ1-5; cdr3_length: 12; cdr3_aa: ASSSQGGNQPQH
v_call: TRBV13; j_call: TRBJ2-3; cdr3_length: 16; cdr3_aa: ASSSLTSGGGIADTQY
v_call: TRBV7-9; j_call: TRBJ2-5; cdr3_length: 12; cdr3_aa: ASSAQRGKETQY
v_call: TRBV5-4; j_call: TRBJ2-1; cdr3_length: 13; cdr3_aa: ASSLRSVVNNEQF
v_call: TRBV6-1; j_call: TRBJ1-3; cdr3_length: 13; cdr3_aa: ASSLDSFSGNTIY